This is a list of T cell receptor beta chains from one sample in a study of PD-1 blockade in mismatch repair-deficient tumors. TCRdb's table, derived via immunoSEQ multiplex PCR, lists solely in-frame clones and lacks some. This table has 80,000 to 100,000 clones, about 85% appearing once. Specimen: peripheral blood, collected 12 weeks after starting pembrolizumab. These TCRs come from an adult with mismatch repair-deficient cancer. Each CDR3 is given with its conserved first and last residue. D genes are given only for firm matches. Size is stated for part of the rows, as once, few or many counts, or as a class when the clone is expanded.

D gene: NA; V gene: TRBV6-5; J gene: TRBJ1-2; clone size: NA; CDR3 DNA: TGTGCCAGCAGACAGCCGGGACCTAACTATGGCTACACCTTC; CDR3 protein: CASRQPGPNYGYTF
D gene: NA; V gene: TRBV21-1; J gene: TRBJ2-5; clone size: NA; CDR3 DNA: TGTGCCAGCAGCACACCGGACAGGGGTAGGACCCAGTACTTC; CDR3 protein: CASSTPDRGRTQYF
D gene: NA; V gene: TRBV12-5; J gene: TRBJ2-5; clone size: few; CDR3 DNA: TGTGCTAGTGCCCGGGATCTTCAAGAGACCCAGTACTTC; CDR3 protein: CASARDLQETQYF
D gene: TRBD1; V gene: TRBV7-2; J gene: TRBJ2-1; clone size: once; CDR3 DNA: TGTGCCAGCAGCTTAGTTCGACAGGGAAAGCACAATGAGCAGTTCTTC; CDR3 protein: CASSLVRQGKHNEQFF
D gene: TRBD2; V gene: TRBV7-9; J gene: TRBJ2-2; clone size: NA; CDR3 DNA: TGTGCCAGCAGCTTAGTCGTCCTAGCGGGAGTGTCCGGGGAGCTGTTTTTT; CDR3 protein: CASSLVVLAGVSGELFF
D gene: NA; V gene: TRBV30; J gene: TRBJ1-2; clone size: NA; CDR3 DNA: TGTGCCTGGAGTGACGGGGGTGGCTACACCTTC; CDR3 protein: CAWSDGGGYTF
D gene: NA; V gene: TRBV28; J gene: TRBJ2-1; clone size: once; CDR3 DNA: TGTGCCAGCAGTGAGTGGGGCCAGGACACGGGCAATGAGCAGTTCTTC; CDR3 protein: CASSEWGQDTGNEQFF
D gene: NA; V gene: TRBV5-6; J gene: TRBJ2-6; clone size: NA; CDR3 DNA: TGTGCCAGCAGCTTCGGTGCCGGGGCCAACGTCCTGACTTTC; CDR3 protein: CASSFGAGANVLTF
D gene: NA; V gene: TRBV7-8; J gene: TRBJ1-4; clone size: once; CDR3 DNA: TGTGCCAGCAGCGGGTGGGCGACTAATGAAAAACTGTTTTTT; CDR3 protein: CASSGWATNEKLFF
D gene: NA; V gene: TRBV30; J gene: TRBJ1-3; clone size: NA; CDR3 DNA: TGTGCCTGGAGTGGGTATACAATCTCTGGAAACACCATATATTTT; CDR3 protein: CAWSGYTISGNTIYF
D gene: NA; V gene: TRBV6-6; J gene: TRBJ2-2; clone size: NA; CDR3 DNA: TGTGCCAGCAGTTACAGGGGGACCGGGGAGCTGTTTTTT; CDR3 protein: CASSYRGTGELFF
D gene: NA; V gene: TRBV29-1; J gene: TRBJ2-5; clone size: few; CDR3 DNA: TGCAGCGTTCAACCGGGCCTTGGGGGAGAGACCCAGTACTTC; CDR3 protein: CSVQPGLGGETQYF
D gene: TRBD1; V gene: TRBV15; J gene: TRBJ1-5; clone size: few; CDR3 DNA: TGTGCCACCAGCAGACAACAGGGGGCGAGGGGCAATCAGCCCCAGCATTTT; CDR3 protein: CATSRQQGARGNQPQHF
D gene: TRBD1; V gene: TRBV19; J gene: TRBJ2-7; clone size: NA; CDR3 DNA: TGTGCCAGTAGTTCCAACACCCTGGGACAGGGAGACTACGAGCAGTACTTC; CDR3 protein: CASSSNTLGQGDYEQYF
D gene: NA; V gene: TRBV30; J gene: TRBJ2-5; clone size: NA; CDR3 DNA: TGTGCCTGGTCCCGGGACGGGGAGACCCAGTACTTC; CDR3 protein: CAWSRDGETQYF
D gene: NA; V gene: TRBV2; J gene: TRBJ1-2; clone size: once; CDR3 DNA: TGTGCCATAACCCTGCCCGGGACACACTTC; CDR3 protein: CAITLPGTHF